The clone carrying this T cell receptor beta chain came up a few times. Participants were aged roughly 18 to 89 years from about two dozen US areas. Germline V lookup: CDR1 SGHDN, CDR2 FVKESK. This CDR3 has 14 residues. V lost 5 bases and J 2 bases, leaving 13 bases between the germline ends. Original processing notes: Counts of nucleated cells, estimated from reference gene primer amplification, were obtained. Some clones are missing from TCRdb's copy, which holds only in-frame ones; the method was immunoSEQ multiplex PCR. The D gene and trimming were derived from the DNA, and the V and J assignments and clone size from that table. The sample lists fewer than 400,000 clones; around 87% were seen once. The sample originates from a study of blood T cell repertoires in COVID-19.

The sample consisted of PBMCs or T cells enriched from blood (not recorded which). The sequence was collected from a woman aged 45-60 years who had recovered from COVID-19. The chain is built from TRBV14 and TRBJ2-7; possibly TRBD2 for D (5 bases). CDR3 sequence reads: CASSSLTGTYEQYF. CDR3 coding DNA: TGTGCCAGCAGCAGTCTTACCGGGACCTACGAGCAGTACTTC.